These T cell receptor beta chains were read from a single sample in a study of cytomegalovirus exposure and HLA in healthy donors. TCRdb keeps only in-frame clones here, not all; method: immunoSEQ multiplex PCR. The profile covers about 170,000 clones, with around 96% appearing a single time and more than 0.7% taken by the ten largest. Material: PBMCs. Source of these receptors: a woman between 18 and 30 years old in good health and CMV-seronegative. The CDR3 runs from the conserved cysteine through the conserved F or W. The D gene is left open where the match is weak. The size of a clone is reported for some rows only, either as once, few or many, or as a class for expanded clones.

clone_size,v_call,d_call,j_call,cdr3_nt,cdr3_aa
.,TRBV12-5,TRBD1,TRBJ2-5,TGTGCTAGTGGTTCTAGGGGGCTCCGGGAGACCCAGTACTTC,CASGSRGLRETQYF
.,TRBV4-2,TRBD1,TRBJ1-6,TGTGCCAGCAGCCAAGATTCGGGACAGCGTAATTCACCCCTCCACTTT,CASSQDSGQRNSPLHF
.,TRBV10-3,TRBD1,TRBJ1-1,TGTGCCATCAGTGACCCCCGGGACAGGGTTGAAGCTTTCTTT,CAISDPRDRVEAFF
.,TRBV4-3,TRBD1,TRBJ1-1,TGCGCCAGCAGCCCTGAAAGAGACAGGGTCGACACTGAAGCTTTCTTT,CASSPERDRVDTEAFF
.,TRBV19,TRBD2,TRBJ2-5,TGTGCCAGTAGTTTAGCGGGGGGGCCAAAGACCCAGTACTTC,CASSLAGGPKTQYF
.,TRBV5-1,TRBD2,TRBJ2-3,TGCGCCAGCAGCCCCTCGGGGGGGGATGATACGCAGTATTTT,CASSPSGGDDTQYF
.,TRBV2,TRBD1,TRBJ2-3,TGTGCCAGCAGTGAGGTGCAGGGGGAGATTAGTACAGATACGCAGTATTTT,CASSEVQGEISTDTQYF
.,TRBV4-3,TRBD2,TRBJ2-1,TGCGCCAGCAGCCAAGCGCCTAGCGGAAACAATGAGCAGTTCTTC,CASSQAPSGNNEQFF
.,TRBV6-5,TRBD1,TRBJ2-7,TGTGCCAGCAGTTACTCGAGACCCGGACAGGGGGGCGAGCAGTACTTC,CASSYSRPGQGGEQYF
.,TRBV4-2,TRBD1,TRBJ1-2,TGTGCCAGCAGCCCATCGACATCGGACAGGGCCGCCTATGGCTACACCTTC,CASSPSTSDRAAYGYTF
.,TRBV15,TRBD1,TRBJ1-5,TGTGCCACCGGCCAAGGGGGCAATCGCAATCAGCCCCAGCATTTT,CATGQGGNRNQPQHF
.,TRBV25-1,.,TRBJ2-2,TGTGCCAGCAGCGGACCAGGGTTAGGGGGTACCGGGGAGCTGTTTTTT,CASSGPGLGGTGELFF
.,TRBV4-3,TRBD2,TRBJ2-1,TGCGCCAGCAGCCAAGATAGAGGACTAGCCTACAATGAGCAGTTCTTC,CASSQDRGLAYNEQFF
.,TRBV14,.,TRBJ2-2,TGTGCCAGCAGCCAAGACGGCAGAGGGATCGGGGAGCTGTTTTTT,CASSQDGRGIGELFF
.,TRBV4-3,.,TRBJ1-1,TGCGCCAGCAGCCAAGTTTTCGGGTCCGTGAACACTGAAGCTTTCTTT,CASSQVFGSVNTEAFF
.,TRBV9,TRBD1,TRBJ2-4,TGTGCCAGCAGCGTCGCCGAGGGACAGGGGCGAAACATTCAGTACTTC,CASSVAEGQGRNIQYF
.,TRBV4-1,TRBD1,TRBJ1-5,TGCGCCAGCAGCCAAACGGACAGGGGGAATCAGCCCCAGCATTTT,CASSQTDRGNQPQHF
.,TRBV2,.,TRBJ1-6,TGTGCCAGCAGTGAGGGGCCTTATAATTCACCCCTCCACTTT,CASSEGPYNSPLHF
.,TRBV7-8,.,TRBJ2-7,TGTGCCAGCAGCGTGGGGGCCGGTGCGGACTACGAGCAGTACTTC,CASSVGAGADYEQYF
.,TRBV27,.,TRBJ1-6,TGTGCCAGCAGTTTCACAGATAATTCACCCCTCCACTTT,CASSFTDNSPLHF
.,TRBV7-9,.,TRBJ2-7,TGTGCCAGCAGCTTAGCCCACATAGCCGAGCAGTACTTC,CASSLAHIAEQYF
.,TRBV14,.,TRBJ2-2,TGTGCCAGCAGCCAAGATCGTGGGGGCGACACCGGGGAGCTGTTTTTT,CASSQDRGGDTGELFF
once,TRBV5-1,.,TRBJ1-4,TGCGCCAGCAGCGCCGACAGTGCTAATGAAAAACTGTTTTTT,CASSADSANEKLFF
.,TRBV6-1,.,TRBJ1-5,TGTGCCAGCAGTGAAGGAAGCACAGCCCTGACCCAGCATTTT,CASSEGSTALTQHF
.,TRBV5-6,TRBD1,TRBJ2-7,TGTGCCAGCAGCTCAGACAGGGTCTCCTACGAGCAGTACTTC,CASSSDRVSYEQYF
.,TRBV5-1,TRBD2,TRBJ2-5,TGCGCCAGCAGCTCCTTGCGGGGGACTCAAGAGACCCAGTACTTC,CASSSLRGTQETQYF
.,TRBV28,.,TRBJ2-2,TGTGCCACAGGGAACACCGGGGAGCTGTTTTTT,CATGNTGELFF
.,TRBV7-6,TRBD1,TRBJ2-3,TGTGCCAGCAGCAGACAGGGACCCACAGATACGCAGTATTTT,CASSRQGPTDTQYF
.,TRBV19,TRBD1,TRBJ1-1,TGTGCCAGTAGTTCTCGGACAGGGGGGAAGAACACTGAAGCTTTCTTT,CASSSRTGGKNTEAFF
.,TRBV5-6,.,TRBJ1-2,TGTGCCAGCAGCTTCGACCGGCAGGGGCTCTTCGAGGGCTACACCTTC,CASSFDRQGLFEGYTF